This TCR beta chain was documented in a study of cytomegalovirus exposure and HLA in healthy donors. For the study at large: Unique TCRs numbering roughly 80 million, obtained from HLA-typed donors, made up an early data release.

Trimming took off 2 bases at V and 4 bases at J, with 6 bases between the two ends. The germline V gene has CDR1 ENHRY and CDR2 SYGVKD. The CDR3 consists of 13 residues. PCR was performed using 60 Vbeta and 13 Jbeta primers. Libraries were prepared by immunoSEQ multiplex PCR; TCRdb keeps only in-frame clonotypes and omits some of them. The sample has 100,000 to 150,000 clones, approximately 70% seen once. The rearrangement joins TRBV10-3 to TRBJ1-3; D remains ambiguous. The origin of this receptor is an older woman in good health and CMV-seropositive. Sequenced: PBMCs. The CDR3 loop reads CAISEPVGNTIYF. The CDR3 DNA follows: TGTGCCATCAGTGAGCCGGTCGGAAACACCATATATTTT.